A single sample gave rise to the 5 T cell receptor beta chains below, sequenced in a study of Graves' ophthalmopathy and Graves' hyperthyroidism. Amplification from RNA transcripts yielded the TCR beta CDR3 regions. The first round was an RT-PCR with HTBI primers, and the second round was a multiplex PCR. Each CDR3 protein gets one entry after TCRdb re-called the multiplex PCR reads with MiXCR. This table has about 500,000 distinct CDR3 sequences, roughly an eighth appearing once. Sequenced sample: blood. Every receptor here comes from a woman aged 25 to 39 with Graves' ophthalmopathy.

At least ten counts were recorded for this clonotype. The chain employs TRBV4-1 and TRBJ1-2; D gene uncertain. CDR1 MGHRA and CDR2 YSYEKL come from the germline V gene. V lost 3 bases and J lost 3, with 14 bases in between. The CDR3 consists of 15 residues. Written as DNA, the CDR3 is TGCGCCAGCAGCCAGAATTACAGAAGGGACTATGGCTACACCTTC. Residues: CASSQNYRRDYGYTF.

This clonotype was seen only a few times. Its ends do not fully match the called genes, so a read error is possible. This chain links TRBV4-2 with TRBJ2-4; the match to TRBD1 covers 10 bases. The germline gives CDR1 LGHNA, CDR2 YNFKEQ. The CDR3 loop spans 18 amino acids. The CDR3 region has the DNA TGTGCCAGCAGCCCCCCGGGACAGGGGCCTCGCGTCGAAAACATTAAGTACTTC. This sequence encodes CASSPPGQGPRVENIKYF.

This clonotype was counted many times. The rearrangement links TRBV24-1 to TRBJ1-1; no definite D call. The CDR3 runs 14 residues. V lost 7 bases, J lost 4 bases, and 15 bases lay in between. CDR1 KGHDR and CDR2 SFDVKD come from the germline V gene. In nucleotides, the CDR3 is TGTGCCACCAGAGGAAGTACTCGTGGCACTGAAGCTTTCTTT. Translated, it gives CATRGSTRGTEAFF.

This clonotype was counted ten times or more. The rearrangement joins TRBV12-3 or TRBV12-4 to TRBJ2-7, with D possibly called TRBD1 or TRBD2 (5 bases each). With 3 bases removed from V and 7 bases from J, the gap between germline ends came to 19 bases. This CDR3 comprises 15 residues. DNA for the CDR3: TGTGCCAGCAGTTTGAGGGCGAAAGGGGTAGGGGAGCAGTACTTC. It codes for CASSLRAKGVGEQYF.

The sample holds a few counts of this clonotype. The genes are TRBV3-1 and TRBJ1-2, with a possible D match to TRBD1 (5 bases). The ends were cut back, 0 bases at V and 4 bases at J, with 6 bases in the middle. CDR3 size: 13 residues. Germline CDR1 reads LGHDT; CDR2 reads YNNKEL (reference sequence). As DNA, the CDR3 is TGTGCCAGCAGCCAAGATGGGGCCTATGGCTACACCTTC. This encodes CASSQDGAYGYTF.